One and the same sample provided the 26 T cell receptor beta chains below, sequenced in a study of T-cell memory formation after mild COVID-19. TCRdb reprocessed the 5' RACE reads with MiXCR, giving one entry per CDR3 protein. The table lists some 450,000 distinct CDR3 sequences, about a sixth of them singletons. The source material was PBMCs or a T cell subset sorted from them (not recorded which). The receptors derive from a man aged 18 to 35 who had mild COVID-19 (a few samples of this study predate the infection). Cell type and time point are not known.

The CDR3 DNA reads TGTGCCAGCAGCCGCGGAGTCGGTCGAACGGCAACAGATACGCAGTATTTT. It codes for CASSRGVGRTATDTQYF. This chain connects TRBV3-1 to TRBJ2-3; no clear D gene. The CDR3 sequence is 17 residues long. V was trimmed by 4 bases and J by 3 bases, leaving 20 bases between them. CDR1 is LGHDT, CDR2 YNNKEL, per germline (reference sequence).

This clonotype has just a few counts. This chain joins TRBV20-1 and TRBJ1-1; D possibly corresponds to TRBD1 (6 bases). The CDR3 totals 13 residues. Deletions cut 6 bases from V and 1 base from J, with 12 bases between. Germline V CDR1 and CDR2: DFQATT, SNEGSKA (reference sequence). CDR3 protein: CSAYRDKNTEAFF. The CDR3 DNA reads TGCAGTGCGTACAGGGATAAGAACACTGAAGCTTTCTTT.

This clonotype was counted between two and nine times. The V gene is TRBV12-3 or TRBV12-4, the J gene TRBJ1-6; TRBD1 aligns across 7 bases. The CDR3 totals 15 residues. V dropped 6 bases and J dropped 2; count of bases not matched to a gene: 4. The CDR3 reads CASSQGTAYNSPLHF. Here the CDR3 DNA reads TGTGCCAGCAGCCAGGGGACAGCCTATAATTCACCCCTCCACTTT.

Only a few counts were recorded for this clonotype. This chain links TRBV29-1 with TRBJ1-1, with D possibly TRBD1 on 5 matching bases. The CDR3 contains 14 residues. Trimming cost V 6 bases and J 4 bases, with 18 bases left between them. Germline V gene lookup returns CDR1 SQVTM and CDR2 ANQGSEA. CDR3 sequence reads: CSVAQGTKGTEAFF. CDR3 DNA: TGCAGCGTGGCGCAAGGGACCAAGGGCACTGAAGCTTTCTTT.

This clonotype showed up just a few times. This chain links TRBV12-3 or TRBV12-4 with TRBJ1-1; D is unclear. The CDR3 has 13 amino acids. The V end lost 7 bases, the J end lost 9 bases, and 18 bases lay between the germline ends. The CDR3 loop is CASNARTTSQAFF. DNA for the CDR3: TGTGCCAGCAACGCCAGGACTACGTCCCAAGCTTTCTTT.

The CDR3: CSARQGSYEQYF. CDR3 in DNA: TGCAGTGCTAGGCAGGGGTCCTACGAGCAGTACTTC. This chain joins TRBV20-1 and TRBJ2-7, with D possibly TRBD1 on 6 matching bases. Germline values: CDR1 DFQATT, CDR2 SNEGSKA (reference sequence). The CDR3 consists of 12 residues. The V and J ends lost 3 bases and 1 base respectively, with 7 bases between them.

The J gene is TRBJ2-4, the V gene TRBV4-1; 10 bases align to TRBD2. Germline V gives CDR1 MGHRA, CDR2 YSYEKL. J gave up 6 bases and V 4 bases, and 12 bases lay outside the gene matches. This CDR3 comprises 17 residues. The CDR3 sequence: CASSRHLLAGGPNIQYF. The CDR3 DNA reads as TGCGCCAGCAGCCGTCACCTCTTAGCGGGGGGTCCAAACATTCAGTACTTC.

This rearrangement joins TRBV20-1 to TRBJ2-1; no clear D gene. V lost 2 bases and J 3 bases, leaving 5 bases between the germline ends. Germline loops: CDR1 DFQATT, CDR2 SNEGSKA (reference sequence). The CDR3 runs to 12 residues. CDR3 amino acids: CSARYGYNEQFF. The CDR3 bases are TGCAGTGCTAGATATGGCTACAATGAGCAGTTCTTC.

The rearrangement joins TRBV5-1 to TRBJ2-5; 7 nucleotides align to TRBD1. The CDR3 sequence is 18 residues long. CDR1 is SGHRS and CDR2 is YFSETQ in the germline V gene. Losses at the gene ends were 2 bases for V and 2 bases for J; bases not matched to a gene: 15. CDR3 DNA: TGCGCCAGCAGCTTTACGGCCATGGGGACAGCGAGTCAAGAGACCCAGTACTTC. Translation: CASSFTAMGTASQETQYF. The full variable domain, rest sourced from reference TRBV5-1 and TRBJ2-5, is KAGVTQTPRYLIKTRGQQVTLSCSPISGHRSVSWYQQTPGQGLQFLFEYFSETQRNKGNFPGRFSGRQFSNSRSEMNVSTLELGDSALYLCASSFTAMGTASQETQYFGPGTRLLVL.

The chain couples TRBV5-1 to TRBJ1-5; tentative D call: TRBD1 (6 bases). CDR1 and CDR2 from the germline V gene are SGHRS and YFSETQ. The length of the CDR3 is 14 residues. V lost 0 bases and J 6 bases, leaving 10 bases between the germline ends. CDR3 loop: CASSLGGRTQPQHF. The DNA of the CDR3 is TGCGCCAGCAGCTTGGGGGGGCGCACTCAGCCCCAGCATTTT.

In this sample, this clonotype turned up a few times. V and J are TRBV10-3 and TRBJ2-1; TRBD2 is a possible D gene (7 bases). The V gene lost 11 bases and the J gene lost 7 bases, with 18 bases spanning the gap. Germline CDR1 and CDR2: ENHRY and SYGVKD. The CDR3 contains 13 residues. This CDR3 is CALRGAGINEQFF. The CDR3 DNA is TGTGCCCTACGGGGGGCCGGGATAAATGAGCAGTTCTTC.

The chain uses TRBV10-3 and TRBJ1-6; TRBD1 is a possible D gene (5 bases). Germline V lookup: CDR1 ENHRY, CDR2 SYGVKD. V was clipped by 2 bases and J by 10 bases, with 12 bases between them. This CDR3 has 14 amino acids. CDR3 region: CAISERGSSSPLHF. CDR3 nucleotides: TGTGCCATCAGTGAGAGGGGCAGTTCCTCACCCCTCCACTTT.

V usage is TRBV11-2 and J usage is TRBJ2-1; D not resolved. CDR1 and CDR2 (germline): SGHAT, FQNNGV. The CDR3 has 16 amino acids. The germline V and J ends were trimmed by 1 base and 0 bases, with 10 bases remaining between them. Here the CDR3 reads CASSLGVSSSYNEQFF. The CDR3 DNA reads TGTGCCAGCAGCTTAGGTGTCTCAAGCTCCTACAATGAGCAGTTCTTC.

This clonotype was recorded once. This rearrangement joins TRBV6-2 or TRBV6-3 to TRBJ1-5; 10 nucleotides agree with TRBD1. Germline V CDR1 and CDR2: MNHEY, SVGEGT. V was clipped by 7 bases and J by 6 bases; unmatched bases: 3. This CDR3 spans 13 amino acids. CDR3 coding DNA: TGTGCCAGCACCCGGACAGGGGGTCAGCCCCAGCATTTT. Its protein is CASTRTGGQPQHF.

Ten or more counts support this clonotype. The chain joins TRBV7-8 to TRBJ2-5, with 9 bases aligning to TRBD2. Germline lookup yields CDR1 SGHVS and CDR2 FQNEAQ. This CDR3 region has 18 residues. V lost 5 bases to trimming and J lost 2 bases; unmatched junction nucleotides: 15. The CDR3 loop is CASSVGWGTSRAQETQYF. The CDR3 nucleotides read TGTGCCAGCAGCGTGGGGTGGGGGACTAGCAGGGCGCAAGAGACCCAGTACTTC. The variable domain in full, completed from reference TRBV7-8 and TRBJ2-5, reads GAGVSQSPRYKVAKRGQDVALRCDPISGHVSLFWYQQALGQGPEFLTYFQNEAQLDKSGLPSDRFFAERPEGSVSTLKIQRTQQEDSAVYLCASSVGWGTSRAQETQYFGPGTRLLVL.

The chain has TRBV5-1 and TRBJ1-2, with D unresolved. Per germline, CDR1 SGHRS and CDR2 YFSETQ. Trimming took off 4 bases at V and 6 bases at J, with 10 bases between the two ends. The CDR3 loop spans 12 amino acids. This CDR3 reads CASSHGEDGYTF. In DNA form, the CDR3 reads TGCGCCAGCAGCCATGGGGAGGATGGCTACACCTTC.

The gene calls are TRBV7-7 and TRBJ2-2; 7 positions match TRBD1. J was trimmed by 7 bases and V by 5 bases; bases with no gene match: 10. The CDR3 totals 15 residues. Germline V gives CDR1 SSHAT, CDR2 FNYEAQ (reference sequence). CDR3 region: CASSPRTGVNGELFF. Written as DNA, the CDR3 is TGTGCCAGCAGCCCCAGAACAGGGGTTAACGGGGAGCTGTTTTTT.

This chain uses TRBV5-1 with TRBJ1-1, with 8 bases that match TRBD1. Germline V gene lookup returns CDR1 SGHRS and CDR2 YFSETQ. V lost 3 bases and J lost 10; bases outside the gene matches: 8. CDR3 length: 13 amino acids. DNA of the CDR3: TGCGCCAGCAGCTCAGGGGGCGGTCTCGGAGCTTTCTTT. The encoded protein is CASSSGGGLGAFF.

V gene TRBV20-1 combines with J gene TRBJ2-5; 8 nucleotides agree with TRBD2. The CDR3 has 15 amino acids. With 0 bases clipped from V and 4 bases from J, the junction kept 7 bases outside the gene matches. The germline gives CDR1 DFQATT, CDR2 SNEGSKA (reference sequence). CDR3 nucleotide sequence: TGCAGTGCTAGAGACACGGGGGGGCCGGGAGAGACCCAGTACTTC. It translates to CSARDTGGPGETQYF.

CDR3 nucleotide sequence: TGTGCCACAAGACAGGGTTTTAACAATCAGCCCCAGCATTTT. Translation gives CATRQGFNNQPQHF. The genes are TRBV10-3 and TRBJ1-5, with 7 bases that match TRBD1. The germline gives CDR1 ENHRY, CDR2 SYGVKD. With 10 bases clipped from V and 3 bases from J, the junction kept 9 bases outside the gene matches. The CDR3 length is 14 residues.

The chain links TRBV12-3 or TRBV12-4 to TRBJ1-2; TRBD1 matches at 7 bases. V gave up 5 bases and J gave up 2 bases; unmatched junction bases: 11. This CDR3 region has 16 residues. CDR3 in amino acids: CASSGLGTDTNYGYTF. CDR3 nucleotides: TGTGCCAGCAGTGGGCTCGGGACAGATACCAACTATGGCTACACCTTC.

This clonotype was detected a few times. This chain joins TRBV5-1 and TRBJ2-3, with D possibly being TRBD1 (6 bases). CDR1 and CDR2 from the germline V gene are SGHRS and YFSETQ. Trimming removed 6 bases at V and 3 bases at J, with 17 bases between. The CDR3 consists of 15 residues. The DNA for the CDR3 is TGCGCCAGCAACACCGGACAGCCGGGAACAGATACGCAGTATTTT. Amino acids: CASNTGQPGTDTQYF.

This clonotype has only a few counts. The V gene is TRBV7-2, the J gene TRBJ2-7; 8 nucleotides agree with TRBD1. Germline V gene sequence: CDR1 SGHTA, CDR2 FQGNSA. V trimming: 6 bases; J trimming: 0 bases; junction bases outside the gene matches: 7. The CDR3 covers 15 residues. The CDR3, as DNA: TGTGCCAGCAGGACCACCGGGACAGGCTCCTACGAGCAGTACTTC. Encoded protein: CASRTTGTGSYEQYF.

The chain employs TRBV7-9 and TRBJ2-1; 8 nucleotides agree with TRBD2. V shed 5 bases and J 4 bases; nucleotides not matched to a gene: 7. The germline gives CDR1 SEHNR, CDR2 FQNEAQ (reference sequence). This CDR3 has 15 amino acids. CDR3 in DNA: TGTGCCAGCAGCCACCCGGGGGGGGTTTACAATGAGCAGTTCTTC. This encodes CASSHPGGVYNEQFF.

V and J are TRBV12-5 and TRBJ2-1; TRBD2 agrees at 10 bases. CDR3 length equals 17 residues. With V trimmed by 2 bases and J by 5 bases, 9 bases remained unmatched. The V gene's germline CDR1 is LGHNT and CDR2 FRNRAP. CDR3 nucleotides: TGTGCTAGTGGTTTGCCGAGATTAGCGGGGGGCGACAATGAGCAGTTCTTC. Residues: CASGLPRLAGGDNEQFF.

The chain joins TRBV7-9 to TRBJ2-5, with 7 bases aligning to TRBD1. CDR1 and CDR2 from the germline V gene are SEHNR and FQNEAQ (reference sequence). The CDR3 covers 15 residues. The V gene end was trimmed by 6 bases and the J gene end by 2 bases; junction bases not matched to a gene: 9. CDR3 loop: CASRVPGQKQETQYF. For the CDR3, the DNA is TGTGCCAGCAGGGTTCCGGGACAGAAGCAAGAGACCCAGTACTTC.